This paragraph covers one T cell receptor beta chain sequence. This sample was taken from a study of T cells in Graves' hyperthyroidism and ophthalmopathy. TCR beta CDR3 regions were amplified from RNA. First-round RT-PCR targeting the TCR CDR3 was performed with the HTBI primer set. TCRdb passed the multiplex PCR reads through MiXCR, listing each CDR3 protein once. The table lists 650,000 to 850,000 distinct CDR3 sequences, around 20% of them singletons. Germline V gene sequence: CDR1 SEHNR, CDR2 FQNEAQ (reference sequence). This CDR3 contains 16 residues. Trimming removed 5 bases at V and 3 bases at J, with 17 bases between.

The rearrangement uses TRBV7-9 and TRBJ1-5; D not resolved. The sequenced sample was blood. The sequence was obtained from a woman between 50 and 59 years old with Graves' hyperthyroidism that later progressed to Graves' ophthalmopathy. The CDR3: CASSPELGGLNQPQHF. The CDR3 bases are TGTGCCAGCAGCCCCGAGTTGGGAGGGCTCAATCAGCCCCAGCATTTT.